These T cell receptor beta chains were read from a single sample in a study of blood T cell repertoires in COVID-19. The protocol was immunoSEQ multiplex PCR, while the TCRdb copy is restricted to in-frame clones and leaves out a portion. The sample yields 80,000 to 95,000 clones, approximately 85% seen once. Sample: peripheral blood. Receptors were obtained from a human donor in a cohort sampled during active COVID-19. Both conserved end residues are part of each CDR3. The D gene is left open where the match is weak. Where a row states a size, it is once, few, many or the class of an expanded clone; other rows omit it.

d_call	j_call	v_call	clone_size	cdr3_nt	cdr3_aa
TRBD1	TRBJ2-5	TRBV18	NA	TGTGCCAGCTCACCTTGGGACAGGGGCCAAGAGACCCAGTACTTC	CASSPWDRGQETQYF
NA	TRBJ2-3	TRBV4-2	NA	TGTGCCAGCAGCCAGGACACTAGCACAGATACGCAGTATTTT	CASSQDTSTDTQYF
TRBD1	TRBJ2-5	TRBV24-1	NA	TGTGCCACCAGTGATCCCCGGGACAGGGGGCTGCAAGAGACCCAGTACTTC	CATSDPRDRGLQETQYF
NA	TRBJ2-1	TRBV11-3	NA	TGTGCCAGCAGCTTAGATTCCTCGGGTTTGCAGTTCTTC	CASSLDSSGLQFF
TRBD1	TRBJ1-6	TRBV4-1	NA	TGCGCCACCGGGGACAGACATAATTCACCCCTCCACTTT	CATGDRHNSPLHF
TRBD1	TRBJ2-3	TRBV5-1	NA	TGCGCCAGCAGCTGGGGCCCACGGGACAGGGGCGTCCCAGATACGCAGTATTTT	CASSWGPRDRGVPDTQYF
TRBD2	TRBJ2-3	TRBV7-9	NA	TGTGCCAGCAGCTTAGGATTCCTAGCGGGAGGGCCCGGGACAGATACGCAGTATTTT	CASSLGFLAGGPGTDTQYF
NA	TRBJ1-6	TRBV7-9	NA	TGTGCCAGCAGCCAAACCTCGGGCCTCCACTTT	CASSQTSGLHF
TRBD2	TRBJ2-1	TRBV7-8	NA	TGTGCCAGCAGCTTATCAGCGGGACTAGCGGTTATTGGGGATGAGCAGTTCTTC	CASSLSAGLAVIGDEQFF
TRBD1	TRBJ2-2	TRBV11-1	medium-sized	TGTGCCAGCAGCCTGGGGACAGCGTCGAACACCGGGGAGCTGTTTTTT	CASSLGTASNTGELFF
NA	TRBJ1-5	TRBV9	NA	TGTGCCAGCAGCGCCACGGGGGGGGAAAGTCAGCCCCAGCATTTT	CASSATGGESQPQHF
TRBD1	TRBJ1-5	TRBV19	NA	TGTGCCAGTAGTAGGGGACAGGGGAATCAGCCCCAGCATTTT	CASSRGQGNQPQHF
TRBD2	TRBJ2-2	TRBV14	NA	TGTGCCAGCAGCCCCCGGGACCCCCGGGGGGGCCCAAATCCCACTAACACCGGGGAGCTGTTTTTT	CASSPRDPRGGPNPTNTGELFF
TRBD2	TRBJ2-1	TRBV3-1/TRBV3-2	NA	TGTGCCAGCAGCCAACTTGGACTAGCGGGGGGGATGGAATCCCATGAGCAGTTCTTC	CASSQLGLAGGMESHEQFF
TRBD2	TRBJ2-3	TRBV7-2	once	TGTGCCAGCAGCTACGGGAGGCAGGATACGCAGTATTTT	CASSYGRQDTQYF
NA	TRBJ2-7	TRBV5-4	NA	TGTGCCAGCAGCTCTCAGGATCACGAGCAGTACTTC	CASSSQDHEQYF
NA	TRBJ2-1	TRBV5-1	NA	TGCGCCAGCAGCTTGAAGCGAAATGAGCAGTTCTTC	CASSLKRNEQFF
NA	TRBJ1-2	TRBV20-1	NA	TGCAGTGCTAGAGATTATCCGGGCTACACCTTC	CSARDYPGYTF
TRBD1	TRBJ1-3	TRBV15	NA	TGTGCCACCAGCAGGGACAGGGCTACTGGAAACACCATATATTTT	CATSRDRATGNTIYF
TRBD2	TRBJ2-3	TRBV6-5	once	TGTGCCAGCAGTAGCGGGGGGCCGGGGGATACGCAGTATTTT	CASSSGGPGDTQYF
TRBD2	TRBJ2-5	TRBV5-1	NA	TGCGCCAGCAGTCGCGGACTAGACCAAGAGACCCAGTACTTC	CASSRGLDQETQYF
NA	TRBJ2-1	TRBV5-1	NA	TGCGCCAGCAGCTCGGGACAAGGCACTGAGCAGTTCTTC	CASSSGQGTEQFF
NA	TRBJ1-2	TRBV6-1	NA	TGTGCCAGCAGTGAAGTAAGGGCGGGTGGCTACACCTTC	CASSEVRAGGYTF
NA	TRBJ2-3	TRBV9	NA	TGTGCCAGCAAGAGTCCCCACACAGATACGCAGTATTTT	CASKSPHTDTQYF
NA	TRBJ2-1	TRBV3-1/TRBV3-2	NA	TGTGCCAGCAGCCAACGGGTGGCAGGGCGCTACCGGTACAATGAGCAGTTCTTC	CASSQRVAGRYRYNEQFF
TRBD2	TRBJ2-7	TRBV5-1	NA	TGCGCCAGCAGCTCAGATAACGCGGCGGGAGGAAATGAGCAGTACTTC	CASSSDNAAGGNEQYF
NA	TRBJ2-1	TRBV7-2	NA	TGTGCCAGCAGCATAAAGGGGGAGGGCCGGAATGAGCAGTTCTTC	CASSIKGEGRNEQFF
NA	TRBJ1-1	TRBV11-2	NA	TGTGCCAGCAGCGCCACGGTCTTGAACACTGAAGCTTTCTTT	CASSATVLNTEAFF